This TCR beta chain came from a study of vaccination effects on CD4 cells after COVID-19. This table comes from immunoSEQ multiplex PCR, and its TCRdb copy is limited to in-frame clones, with some not included. The sample has 35,000 to 40,000 clones, 66% seen once. To note about this clone: Its antigen remains unknown.

After expansion with viral peptide pools in the ViraFEST assay, antigen-specific CD4+ T cells were sequenced. CD4+ T cell isolation took place after 10 days of culture. No vaccinee had earlier SARS-CoV-2 infection, and nucleocapsid antibodies were negative. Study conclusions and caveats: Late in the post-vaccination period, infection-induced and vaccine-induced clones underwent marked clonal contraction.

The origin of this receptor is a human donor who received a COVID-19 vaccine. Specimen: CD4+ T cells from PBMCs cultured with HCoV-OC43 spike peptides, collected before COVID-19 vaccination. Subset described: HCoV-OC43 spike overlapping peptide pool stimulation.

The CDR3 DNA reads TGTGCCAGCAGCCAAGGGGGGGGCCTAGCGAGGACCACCGGGGAGCTGTTTTTT. Translated: CASSQGGGLARTTGELFF. The chain carries TRBV4-2 and TRBJ2-2; perhaps TRBD2 as D (7 bases). This CDR3 is built from 18 residues. V was trimmed by 1 base and J by 4 bases, leaving 19 bases between them. The germline V gene has CDR1 LGHNA and CDR2 YNFKEQ.